These T cell receptor beta chains were read from a single sample in a study of T cell responses to AZD1222 COVID-19 vaccine. Generated by immunoSEQ multiplex PCR, the TCRdb table keeps only in-frame clones and is missing some. The sample contains about 150,000 clones, more than 85% of which appear only once. The source material was peripheral blood, sampled on day 0 of AZD1222 vaccination. The receptors come from an adult in good health. Each CDR3 is given with its conserved first and last residue.

cdr3_length | v_call | cdr3_aa
14 | TRBV7-9 | CASSLNKGVNEQFF
18 | TRBV11-2 | CASSSPLIQDESTDTQYF
12 | TRBV11-2 | CASSLPSDEQFF
11 | TRBV20-1 | CSARGRGEQYF
13 | TRBV6-6 | CAIQRQLNTEAFF
15 | TRBV11-3 | CASSFTGKPNTEAFF
15 | TRBV5-1 | CASSLEGGHINEQFF
17 | TRBV5-1 | CASSVLAGGPGGYEQYF
15 | TRBV29-1 | CSVALGAGSTDTQYF
13 | TRBV11-2 | CASSLRAGTQAFF
13 | TRBV6-1 | CASSDDRLYGYTF
12 | TRBV28 | CASIGHRYEQYF
14 | TRBV10-3 | CAISEEGASTEAFF
15 | TRBV5-1 | CASRWLAVSTDTQYF
13 | TRBV12-3/TRBV12-4 | CASSSGRDYGYTF
16 | TRBV29-1 | CSVLAPPGPNESPLHF
12 | TRBV12-3/TRBV12-4 | CASSPSAQPQHF
14 | TRBV7-2 | CASSFWGESYEQYF
15 | TRBV20-1 | CSASGEGGEAGGYTF
17 | TRBV7-9 | CASSSGGGRGPQETQYF
13 | TRBV7-2 | CASSFKQGGGYTF
15 | TRBV6-5 | CASSGELPSGNTIYF
11 | TRBV20-1 | CSARLTGELFF
16 | TRBV6-5 | CASSYRGVASPGELFF
15 | TRBV6-6 | CASSTKAGGLLGYTF
12 | TRBV29-1 | CSFGTGMGEQYF
15 | TRBV7-9 | CASSLGPTVFYGYTF
15 | TRBV7-3 | CASSPDRGSGNTIYF
14 | TRBV15 | CATSRDRAGGTAFF
15 | TRBV5-1 | CASRQDRSSGNTIYF
14 | TRBV5-1 | CASSRTGGSLLEFF
14 | TRBV9 | CASSVQGSRYGYTF
13 | TRBV27 | CASSLGRGYEQYF
11 | TRBV12-3/TRBV12-4 | CASGLSTEQYF
15 | TRBV7-2 | CASSLDGSEYNEQFF
14 | TRBV5-5 | CASSLVDINQPQHF
16 | TRBV4-1 | CASSPQRGPLLWTQYF
15 | TRBV27 | CASSLSGTKHNEQFF
15 | TRBV6-5 | CASSSPTSGHHEQYF
11 | TRBV12-3/TRBV12-4 | CANRYEGSAFF
11 | TRBV25-1 | CASSEWGEAFF
14 | TRBV6-5 | CASSYRTGSYGYTF
15 | TRBV5-1 | CASSPGTTINYGYTF
13 | TRBV5-6 | CASSGGGYTEAFF
13 | TRBV7-9 | CASSLTALYGYTF
18 | TRBV7-8 | CASSSPPAAGRTRIGYTF
16 | TRBV7-9 | CASSLSRQGGRNEQFF
16 | TRBV6-6 | CASLKDPGYSNQPQHF
12 | TRBV5-4 | CASSQTGVEQYF
12 | TRBV28 | CASSFMNQPQHF
16 | TRBV5-1 | CASSLLGPRTNEKLFF
13 | TRBV30 | CAWSRNSGRGVFF
17 | TRBV5-8 | CASSLDRGLRLNTEAFF
13 | TRBV5-1 | CASSLQEDTEAFF